The present TCR beta chain was sequenced within a study of metastatic and nonmetastatic thyroid tumors. This clone appeared many times. TCRdb reprocessed the PCR reads using MiXCR. In the table there are over 20,000 clones, roughly 25% of which are singletons. Each patient went into thyroid surgery without having received any treatment. V gave up 3 bases and J gave up 2 bases; unmatched junction bases: 7. The CDR3 totals 15 residues. Germline values: CDR1 SGDLS, CDR2 YYNGEE. The origin of this receptor is a male donor with papillary thyroid cancer or a benign thyroid nodule (not recorded which). Some clones in this sample may be carry-over from other donors' samples. Sequencing used tumor tissue. The chain employs TRBV9 and TRBJ1-2, with 7 bases fitting TRBD1. This CDR3 is CASSAIPQGNYGYTF. Written as DNA, the CDR3 is TGTGCCAGCAGCGCGATACCACAGGGGAACTATGGCTACACCTTC.